The next 8 T cell receptor beta chains were all read from a single sample in a study of blood T cells in healthy people across ages (dated by TCRdb to between 2015 and 2016). Library generation was performed with 5' RACE. The instrument was an Illumina HiSeq 2500. A second PCR of about 7 to 12 cycles was run with a J-beta primer mix and a sample-barcoded 5' primer. Using fastp at Q25 and MiXCR, TCRdb reprocessed the public reads and kept productive beta chains. Entries that share a CDR3 protein sequence are merged under the most common genes and DNA. This sample is represented by some 1 million distinct CDR3 sequences; more than 40% of them were singletons. Of the sample, 18% is held by the ten largest clones. Source material: blood. These receptors were taken from a woman aged 55-70 years in good health.

The rearrangement joins TRBV10-3 to TRBJ2-5; 9 nucleotides match TRBD2. The V segment lost 2 bases and the J segment 11 bases; nucleotides outside the gene matches: 12. Looked up from germline, CDR1 is ENHRY and CDR2 is SYGVKD. The CDR3 totals 15 residues. The CDR3 DNA reads as TGTGCCATCAGTGAGGGGCTAGCGGGGAACAATGAGCAGTACTTC. It translates to CAISEGLAGNNEQYF.

This clonotype came up many times. The CDR3 loop is CASSLEFETQYF. CDR3 DNA sequence: TGCGCCAGCAGCTTGGAATTTGAGACCCAGTACTTC. The chain links TRBV5-1 to TRBJ2-5; D call uncertain. V lost 0 bases, J lost 5 bases, and 5 bases lay in between. CDR1 and CDR2 from the germline V gene are SGHRS and YFSETQ. The CDR3 length is 12 residues.

This clonotype was observed a handful of times. V usage is TRBV29-1 and J usage is TRBJ2-7; the match to TRBD2 covers 7 bases. CDR1 and CDR2 (germline): SQVTM, ANQGSEA. The J segment lost 7 bases and the V segment lost 5 bases, leaving 11 bases of the junction unmatched. CDR3 length: 13 amino acids. The CDR3 DNA reads as TGCAGCGTTTACGAGACTAGCAAACATGAGCAGTACTTC. Its translation is CSVYETSKHEQYF.

This clonotype showed up just once. This chain links TRBV7-9 with TRBJ2-7; TRBD2 matches 9 bases. V was clipped by 0 bases and J by 7 bases; unmatched bases: 13. CDR1 is SEHNR and CDR2 is FQNEAQ in the germline V gene (reference sequence). This CDR3 has 17 amino acids. For the CDR3, the DNA is TGTGCCAGCAGCTTAGCGATTCTAGCGGGATTCTACAATGAGCAGTACTTC. It encodes CASSLAILAGFYNEQYF.

This clonotype occurred once. The chain links TRBV20-1 to TRBJ1-1, with 11 bases aligning to TRBD1. This CDR3 contains 14 residues. Germline V gene sequence: CDR1 DFQATT, CDR2 SNEGSKA (reference sequence). V was clipped by 3 bases and J by 9 bases; unmatched bases: 9. This CDR3 reads CSARVPGQGDQAFF. CDR3 DNA: TGCAGTGCTAGGGTCCCGGGACAGGGGGATCAAGCTTTCTTT.

The chain combines TRBV7-6 with TRBJ2-3; TRBD1 matches at 7 bases. Germline CDR1 and CDR2: SGHVS and FNYEAQ. The CDR3 has 15 residues. V lost 6 bases to trimming and J lost 7 bases; unmatched junction nucleotides: 13. CDR3 loop: CASSMTGTASYTQYF. DNA of the CDR3: TGTGCCAGCAGTATGACCGGGACAGCTTCATATACGCAGTATTTT.

This clonotype showed up just a few times. The V and J genes are TRBV29-1 and TRBJ2-5, with 8 bases lining up with TRBD1. In germline, CDR1 is SQVTM, CDR2 ANQGSEA. V shed 1 base, J shed 2 bases, and the junction held 9 bases outside the gene matches. The CDR3 runs to 16 residues. The CDR3 spells CSVEGYRTGPQETQYF. CDR3 nucleotide sequence: TGCAGCGTTGAAGGGTATAGGACAGGGCCGCAAGAGACCCAGTACTTC.

In this sample, this clonotype turned up a few times. The chain couples TRBV7-9 to TRBJ2-1; possibly TRBD1 for D (6 bases). The CDR3 extends over 13 amino acids. V lost 3 bases and J 8 bases, leaving 11 bases between the germline ends. CDR1 SEHNR and CDR2 FQNEAQ come from the germline V gene (reference sequence). CDR3 residues: CASSFQGSDEQFF. As DNA, the CDR3 is TGTGCCAGCAGCTTTCAGGGGTCGGATGAGCAGTTCTTC.